This is a list of T cell receptor beta chains from one sample in a study of blood T cell repertoires in COVID-19. TCRdb keeps only in-frame clones here, not all; method: immunoSEQ multiplex PCR. Of 170,000 or so clones in the sample, around nine tenths were seen once. The source material was peripheral blood. All receptors come from a man aged 55 to 70 with COVID-19, enrolled during active disease. Each CDR3 is given with its conserved first and last residue. Fields, in order: CDR3 protein, CDR3 DNA, D gene, V gene, J gene, clone size. The D gene is left open where the match is weak. A clone size is listed for some rows: how often the clone was seen (once, few, many), or a class if it is expanded.

cdr3_aa: CASIRQGSYNEQFF
cdr3_nt: TGTGCCAGCATACGTCAGGGTTCCTACAATGAGCAGTTCTTC
d_call: NA
v_call: TRBV6-5
j_call: TRBJ2-1
clone_size: NA

cdr3_aa: CASSTDSFSNQPQHF
cdr3_nt: TGTGCCAGCAGTACAGACAGTTTTAGCAATCAGCCCCAGCATTTT
d_call: NA
v_call: TRBV6-5
j_call: TRBJ1-5
clone_size: NA

cdr3_aa: CASSSRQDSPYEQYF
cdr3_nt: TGTGCCAGCAGCTCCCGACAGGACTCACCCTACGAGCAGTACTTC
d_call: NA
v_call: TRBV11-1
j_call: TRBJ2-7
clone_size: NA

cdr3_aa: CASNPEERPYEQYF
cdr3_nt: TGTGCCAGCAACCCAGAGGAGCGCCCGTACGAGCAGTACTTC
d_call: NA
v_call: TRBV7-8
j_call: TRBJ2-7
clone_size: NA

cdr3_aa: CASTRSGGQVYNEQFF
cdr3_nt: TGTGCCAGCACCCGCTCTGGGGGACAGGTCTACAATGAGCAGTTCTTC
d_call: TRBD1
v_call: TRBV14
j_call: TRBJ2-1
clone_size: NA

cdr3_aa: CASSEPTGKETQYF
cdr3_nt: TGCGCCAGCAGTGAGCCGACAGGGAAAGAGACCCAGTACTTC
d_call: TRBD1
v_call: TRBV10-1
j_call: TRBJ2-5
clone_size: NA

cdr3_aa: CASSLGTGSQPQHF
cdr3_nt: TGTGCCAGCAGCCTCGGGACAGGGAGCCAGCCCCAGCATTTT
d_call: TRBD1
v_call: TRBV2
j_call: TRBJ1-5
clone_size: NA

cdr3_aa: CASSYPRQGLDTEAFF
cdr3_nt: TGTGCCAGCAGTTACCCACGTCAGGGGTTGGACACTGAAGCTTTCTTT
d_call: NA
v_call: TRBV6-2/TRBV6-3
j_call: TRBJ1-1
clone_size: NA

cdr3_aa: CASSPLMDRGANYGYTF
cdr3_nt: TGTGCCAGCTCACCGTTGATGGACAGGGGTGCTAACTATGGCTACACCTTC
d_call: TRBD1
v_call: TRBV18
j_call: TRBJ1-2
clone_size: NA

cdr3_aa: CASSQVGGGHGYTF
cdr3_nt: TGTGCCAGCAGCCAAGTGGGCGGGGGGCACGGCTACACCTTC
d_call: NA
v_call: TRBV3-1/TRBV3-2
j_call: TRBJ1-2
clone_size: once